This entry concerns a single TCR beta chain. The record originates from a study of blood T cell repertoires in COVID-19. Across the whole study: Acute-phase and convalescent COVID-19 samples originated in the United States, Italy and Spain. T cells, B-cell-depleted T cells, or PBMCs provided the cDNA or gDNA that served as material.

CDR1 and CDR2 (germline): MNHNY, SVGAGI (reference sequence). V lost 6 bases and J lost 1, with 13 bases in between. The CDR3 covers 14 residues. Original analysis: Amplifying reference gene primers gave estimates of nucleated cell counts. Here immunoSEQ multiplex PCR was the method, and the copy in TCRdb shows in-frame clones only, minus some. Clonal size and the V and J genes are those of that table, whereas D and trimming came from the DNA. The sample includes under 300,000 clones, 82% of them seen just once. Input material: peripheral blood. This chain joins TRBV6-6 and TRBJ2-7, with D perhaps TRBD1 (5 bases). This TCR derives from a woman older than 75 with active or convalescent COVID-19. The CDR3 region is CASRSTGLSYEQYF. The CDR3 DNA is TGTGCCAGCAGGTCTACAGGATTATCCTACGAGCAGTACTTC.